These 4 T cell receptor beta chains share one sample of origin, sequenced in a study of OX40 agonist ivuxolimab in advanced cancers. Preparation of the library involved the immunoSEQ multiplex PCR assay. The immuneACCESS repertoire file appears here via TCRdb, limited to in-frame rearrangements. These files lack a portion of the clones; in checked studies, under half of the deficit traces to unresolved V genes, and the cause of the others is not known. The sample contains some 25,000 clones, 80% to 90% of them found a single time. Of the sample, roughly 16% is held by the ten largest clones. This specimen was CD4+ or CD8+ T cells sorted from blood, taken in a trial of the OX40 agonist ivuxolimab. These receptors were taken from an adult with an advanced solid tumor such as melanoma, head and neck, liver or kidney cancer.

V is TRBV11-2 and J is TRBJ2-4; 9 nucleotides match TRBD1. This CDR3 has 16 residues. Germline CDR1 and CDR2: SGHAT and FQNNGV. V lost 4 bases and J lost 1; bases outside the gene matches: 5. Here the CDR3 reads CASSYRGLAAKNIQYF. CDR3 nucleotide sequence: TGTGCCAGCAGCTACAGGGGGCTCGCTGCCAAAAACATTCAGTACTTC. The full variable domain, with the rest looked up from reference TRBV11-2 and TRBJ2-4, is EAGVAQSPRYKIIEKRQSVAFWCNPISGHATLYWYQQILGQGPKLLIQFQNNGVVDDSQLPKDRFSAERLKGVDSTLKIQPAKLEDSAVYLCASSYRGLAAKNIQYFGAGTRLSVL.

V gene TRBV5-8 combines with J gene TRBJ1-2; no reliable D call. V lost 0 bases and J lost 4, with 10 bases in between. This CDR3 has 14 amino acids. Germline values: CDR1 SGHTS, CDR2 YDEGEE. The CDR3 DNA is TGTGCCAGCAGCTTGGATGTCAGGATCTATGGCTACACCTTC. Translation gives CASSLDVRIYGYTF.

This clone came up once. The chain combines TRBV4-3 with TRBJ2-1; no firm D call. Looked up from germline, CDR1 is LGHNA and CDR2 is YSLEER. Trimming cost V 0 bases and J 8 bases, with 17 bases left between them. The CDR3 is 16 amino acids. The CDR3 spells CASSQDRRYGIDEQFF. The CDR3, as DNA: TGCGCCAGCAGCCAAGATCGGCGGTATGGCATTGATGAGCAGTTCTTC.

V gene TRBV5-1 combines with J gene TRBJ2-3, with D possibly being TRBD1 (5 bases). Germline CDR1 is SGHRS and CDR2 is YFSETQ. V was cut by 1 base and J by 2 bases, with 11 bases left in between. The CDR3 is 15 amino acids. CDR3 amino acids: CASSLSPGHTDTQYF. The CDR3 nucleotides read TGCGCCAGCAGCTTGAGCCCAGGACACACAGATACGCAGTATTTT.